These 23 T cell receptor beta chains came from one sample sequenced in a study of control samples from healthy donors and cancer patients (dated by TCRdb to the early 2020s). The library was produced with the immunoSEQ multiplex PCR assay. TCRdb took this table from immuneACCESS and kept in-frame rearrangements with V and J called. Such tables lack part of the clones; where checked against another copy, unresolved V genes explain under half of the gap, and the rest is unexplained. The sample contains around 140,000 clones, approximately 90% of them found a single time. The ten largest clones capture roughly 1.9% of the sample. Sequenced: blood. The source of these receptors is a woman aged 50 to 60 in good health.

V and J are TRBV9 and TRBJ1-2; D possibly corresponds to TRBD1 (5 bases). From germline, CDR1 is SGDLS and CDR2 YYNGEE. Trimming took 4 bases from V and 8 from J, leaving 21 bases between them. The CDR3 extends over 15 amino acids. The CDR3 DNA reads as TGTGCCAGCAGCCCACCCGGTGGGGCCCCCGAGGGCTACACCTTC. This gives the protein CASSPPGGAPEGYTF.

V is TRBV4-1 and J is TRBJ2-7, with a tentative D call TRBD1 (6 bases). Germline CDR1 reads MGHRA; CDR2 reads YSYEKL. The CDR3 spans 16 residues. Trimming removed 0 bases at V and 2 bases at J, with 14 bases between. The CDR3 DNA is TGCGCCAGCAGCCAAGATCCCTGGGGGCAGGCCTACGAGCAGTACTTC. This encodes CASSQDPWGQAYEQYF.

This clone came up once. The chain recombines TRBV6-5 with TRBJ1-6, with D perhaps TRBD1 (5 bases). Germline loops: CDR1 MNHEY, CDR2 SVGAGI. The V end lost 6 bases, the J end lost 8 bases, and 17 bases lay between the germline ends. The CDR3 is 15 amino acids. The CDR3 DNA reads TGTGCCAGCAGCCCCACCGACAGTGTGGATTCACCCCTCCACTTT. Its protein product is CASSPTDSVDSPLHF.

This chain joins TRBV6-2 or TRBV6-3 and TRBJ1-2; D is undetermined. Trimming shortened V by 6 bases and J by 3 bases, and 8 bases separated the two germline ends. CDR1 and CDR2 (germline): MNHEY, SVGEGT. The length of the CDR3 is 12 residues. CDR3 protein: CASSRTDYGYTF. The CDR3 nucleotides are TGTGCCAGCAGCAGAACGGACTATGGCTACACCTTC.

The chain combines TRBV3-1 (or the pseudogene TRBV3-2) with TRBJ2-1; D is possibly TRBD2 (6 bases). Germline CDR1 LGHDT, CDR2 YNNKEL (reference sequence). The CDR3 has 17 amino acids. V was pared by 1 base and J by 4 bases, with 17 bases between. Written as DNA, the CDR3 is TGTGCCAGCAGCCAAGGAGGCTCGGCGGGGAAGTACAATGAGCAGTTCTTC. Its translation: CASSQGGSAGKYNEQFF.

The chain joins TRBV27 to TRBJ2-1; TRBD2 agrees at 11 bases. The CDR3 extends over 16 amino acids. Germline V gene data show CDR1 as MNHEY and CDR2 as SMNVEV (reference sequence). Trimming at V came to 4 bases and at J to 5 bases, leaving 7 bases not matched to a gene. CDR3 coding DNA: TGTGCCAGCAGTTCCCTCCCTAGCGGGAGGAACAATGAGCAGTTCTTC. Its protein is CASSSLPSGRNNEQFF.

The rearrangement uses TRBV21-1 and TRBJ2-1; the table gives TRBD1 as D, unverified against the DNA. TRBV21-1 is annotated as a pseudogene. The CDR3 extends over 18 amino acids. As DNA, the CDR3 is TGTGCCAGCAGCTTATTTACAGGGGCGCCTCCATCCTACAATGAGCAGTTCTTC. Translated, it gives CASSLFTGAPPSYNEQFF.

V usage is TRBV24-1 and J usage is TRBJ2-2; no definite D call. The ends were cut back, 7 bases at V and 1 base at J, with 18 bases in the middle. This CDR3 has 17 amino acids. Germline V gene lookup returns CDR1 KGHDR and CDR2 SFDVKD. The CDR3 bases are TGTGCCACCAGCTTGAGCGTTGAGACGGTGAACACCGGGGAGCTGTTTTTT. It codes for CATSLSVETVNTGELFF.

This CDR3 is CATSDKGTDTQYF. The CDR3 coding sequence is TGTGCCACCAGTGATAAGGGGACAGATACGCAGTATTTT. The chain joins TRBV24-1 to TRBJ2-3, with D perhaps TRBD1 (5 bases). There are 13 residues in the CDR3. Germline V gene lookup returns CDR1 KGHDR and CDR2 SFDVKD. V lost 3 bases to trimming and J lost 3 bases, with 6 bases between them.

The CDR3 nucleotides read TGTGCCAGCAGCTTCTCCCGGCCCACTGAAGCTTTCTTT. Translating gives CASSFSRPTEAFF. The V gene is TRBV13, the J gene TRBJ1-1; no firm D call. Germline V gene data show CDR1 as PRHDT and CDR2 as FYEKMQ (reference sequence). V was shortened by 3 bases and J by 4 bases, with 9 bases between the two germline ends. The CDR3 contains 13 residues.

The chain has TRBV7-2 and TRBJ2-3; TRBD2 aligns across 9 bases. This CDR3 has 16 amino acids. Germline lookup yields CDR1 SGHTA and CDR2 FQGNSA. V shed 2 bases, J shed 3 bases, and the junction held 6 bases outside the gene matches. In nucleotides, the CDR3 is TGTGCCAGCAGCTTACGGGGCGGGGGGGGAACAGATACGCAGTATTTT. Protein sequence: CASSLRGGGGTDTQYF.

This clone was seen only once. The genes are TRBV5-1 and TRBJ1-2, with D maybe TRBD1 (5 bases). V was trimmed by 5 bases and J by 4 bases, leaving 9 bases between them. This CDR3 contains 12 residues. The germline V gene has CDR1 SGHRS and CDR2 YFSETQ. CDR3 nucleotides: TGCGCCAGCAGTCTCGACAGCTATGGCTACACCTTC. Its translation: CASSLDSYGYTF.

CDR3 protein: CASRTGRSNEKLFF. The CDR3 DNA reads as TGTGCCAGCAGAACAGGGAGGAGTAATGAAAAACTGTTTTTT. The rearrangement uses TRBV6-5 and TRBJ1-4; maybe TRBD1 (6 bases). Deletions cut 6 bases from V and 4 bases from J, with 12 bases between. Looked up from germline, CDR1 is MNHEY and CDR2 is SVGAGI. This CDR3 has 14 amino acids.

This chain connects TRBV10-3 to TRBJ1-1; D possibly corresponds to TRBD1 (5 bases). In germline, CDR1 is ENHRY, CDR2 SYGVKD. The V gene lost 6 bases and the J gene lost 0 bases, with 11 bases spanning the gap. This CDR3 contains 14 residues. The CDR3 here is CAISIGTLNTEAFF. The CDR3 DNA reads TGTGCCATCAGCATCGGGACGTTGAACACTGAAGCTTTCTTT.

V and J are TRBV5-1 and TRBJ1-6; perhaps TRBD1 as D (5 bases). Germline V CDR1 and CDR2: SGHRS, YFSETQ. V shed 4 bases and J shed 5 bases, with 16 bases lying between them. The CDR3 runs to 16 residues. CDR3 DNA: TGCGCCAGCAGCCTGGCTGGGGGACGGAATAATTCACCCCTCCACTTT. Translation gives CASSLAGGRNNSPLHF.

The chain combines TRBV6-5 with TRBJ2-2; the D gene is possibly TRBD1 (6 bases). Germline assignment: CDR1 MNHEY and CDR2 SVGAGI. This CDR3 is 13 amino acids long. The DNA of the CDR3 is TGTGCAGGAGGACAGTCTGACACCGGGGAGCTGTTTTTT. This translates into CAGGQSDTGELFF.

This chain links TRBV7-9 with TRBJ2-5; D gene unclear. This CDR3 is 14 amino acids long. V was pared by 4 bases and J by 1 base, with 10 bases between. Germline CDR1 and CDR2: SEHNR and FQNEAQ (reference sequence). CDR3 residues: CASSSWALQETQYF. In DNA, the CDR3 is TGTGCCAGCAGCTCATGGGCTCTCCAAGAGACCCAGTACTTC.

The CDR3 here is CTSSPGTAFNYGYTF. CDR3 coding DNA: TGCACCAGCAGCCCCGGGACAGCCTTTAACTATGGCTACACCTTC. This chain links TRBV1 with TRBJ1-2; TRBD1 is taken as the D call from the table, unchecked against the DNA. TRBV1 is flagged as a pseudogene. This CDR3 contains 15 residues.

The chain recombines TRBV18 with TRBJ1-5; 7 bases match TRBD1. The V segment lost 6 bases and the J segment 1 base; nucleotides outside the gene matches: 0. The CDR3 covers 13 residues. The germline gives CDR1 KGHSH, CDR2 LQKENI. In DNA, the CDR3 is TGTGCCAGCTCCAGGGGGAGCAATCAGCCCCAGCATTTT. Protein: CASSRGSNQPQHF.

The rearrangement links TRBV13 to TRBJ1-1, with D perhaps matching TRBD1 (6 bases). The CDR3 runs 12 residues. Germline V lookup: CDR1 PRHDT, CDR2 FYEKMQ (reference sequence). The V gene lost 5 bases and the J gene lost 6 bases, with 10 bases spanning the gap. The DNA of the CDR3 is TGTGCCAGCAGCATCTACAGGGCTGAAGCTTTCTTT. Its protein product is CASSIYRAEAFF.

The DNA for the CDR3 is TGTGCCAGCAGCTTTGGGGCCACTGAAGCTTTCTTT. Its translation is CASSFGATEAFF. The rearrangement links TRBV5-4 to TRBJ1-1, with a tentative D call TRBD1 (5 bases). The germline V gene encodes CDR1 SGHNT and CDR2 YYREEE (reference sequence). Trimming took 2 bases from V and 4 from J, leaving 6 bases between them. The CDR3 is 12 amino acids.

CDR3 nucleotides: TGTGCCAGCAGTGCTGGACTAGCCGGCCAGCAGTACTTC. Translated: CASSAGLAGQQYF. The rearrangement joins TRBV27 to TRBJ2-7; 8 nucleotides align to TRBD2. The CDR3 consists of 13 residues. The V gene's germline CDR1 is MNHEY and CDR2 SMNVEV (reference sequence). Trimming at V came to 5 bases and at J to 8 bases, leaving 8 bases not matched to a gene.

The V call is TRBV5-1, the J call TRBJ1-6; the match to TRBD1 covers 8 bases. The CDR3 loop spans 16 amino acids. V was clipped by 3 bases and J by 9 bases; unmatched bases: 11. CDR1 is SGHRS and CDR2 is YFSETQ in the germline V gene. The CDR3 coding sequence is TGCGCCAGCAGCTCGGAGACAGGGGCGGTCGGTTCACCCCTCCACTTT. Protein sequence: CASSSETGAVGSPLHF.